The 8 T cell receptor beta chains below all came from one sample that was sequenced in a study of cytomegalovirus exposure and HLA in healthy donors. The PCR ran on 60 Vbeta and 13 Jbeta primers. TCRdb keeps only in-frame clones here, not all; method: immunoSEQ multiplex PCR. The sample consists of about 120,000 clones, 60% to 80% of them appearing once. The source material was PBMCs. The receptors here all came from a human donor in good health.

The rearrangement links TRBV30 to TRBJ1-4; TRBD1 might be the D (5 bases). Per the germline V gene, CDR1 is GTSNPN and CDR2 is SVGIG (reference sequence). This CDR3 has 12 residues. Deletions cut 7 bases from V and 4 bases from J, with 10 bases between. CDR3 in DNA: TGTGCCTTGACAGTCTATAATGAAAAACTGTTTTTT. The encoded protein is CALTVYNEKLFF.

The chain has TRBV5-6 and TRBJ2-4, with 16 nucleotides matching TRBD2. There are 19 residues in the CDR3. Trimming at V came to 4 bases and at J to 1 base, leaving 8 bases not matched to a gene. Germline assignment: CDR1 SGHDT and CDR2 YYEEEE. CDR3 loop: CASSPGTSGRAGAKNIQYF. Written as DNA, the CDR3 is TGTGCCAGCAGCCCCGGGACTAGCGGGAGGGCCGGGGCCAAAAACATTCAGTACTTC. The entire variable domain, with the rest obtained from reference TRBV5-6 and TRBJ2-4, is as follows: DAGVTQSPTHLIKTRGQQVTLRCSPKSGHDTVSWYQQALGQGPQFIFQYYEEEERQRGNFPDRFSGHQFPNYSSELNVNALLLGDSALYLCASSPGTSGRAGAKNIQYFGAGTRLSVL.

About this clone: The sample has other DNA sequences that encode this CDR3 too. The chain uses TRBV5-4 and TRBJ2-1; 12 nucleotides match TRBD2. V was pared by 3 bases and J by 4 bases, with 2 bases of the junction left unmatched. Germline CDR1 is SGHNT and CDR2 is YYREEE (reference sequence). This CDR3 contains 15 residues. CDR3 nucleotides: TGTGCCAGCAGCTACGGACTAGCGGGATACAATGAGCAGTTCTTC. Its translation is CASSYGLAGYNEQFF.

The genes are TRBV28 and TRBJ2-7; 10 bases are a match to TRBD2. Germline V lookup: CDR1 MDHEN, CDR2 SYDVKM. This CDR3 comprises 17 residues. The trim removed 5 bases at V and 2 bases at J, leaving 12 bases unmatched. The CDR3 protein is CASSQYRLAGGTYEQYF. DNA for the CDR3: TGTGCCAGCAGTCAATACAGATTAGCGGGGGGAACCTACGAGCAGTACTTC.

This clone was seen only a few times. The chain carries TRBV30 and TRBJ1-1; D is uncertain. Germline V gene lookup returns CDR1 GTSNPN and CDR2 SVGIG (reference sequence). The CDR3 extends over 14 amino acids. The V gene lost 0 bases and the J gene lost 0 bases, with 8 bases spanning the gap. CDR3 nucleotide sequence: TGTGCCTGGAGTGTACATCTGGTGAACACTGAAGCTTTCTTT. This encodes CAWSVHLVNTEAFF.

J is TRBJ2-7 and V is TRBV5-1, with D maybe TRBD1 (5 bases). The CDR3 has 12 amino acids. V lost 2 bases and J 4 bases, leaving 7 bases between the germline ends. The germline V gene has CDR1 SGHRS and CDR2 YFSETQ. The CDR3 DNA sequence: TGCGCCAGCAGCTTTACAGGTTACGAGCAGTACTTC. Its translation: CASSFTGYEQYF.

The table lists this clone with a few counts. The J gene is TRBJ1-2, the V gene TRBV19; 7 bases map to TRBD1. Germline V gene lookup returns CDR1 LNHDA and CDR2 SQIVND (reference sequence). CDR3 length equals 15 residues. Unmatched junction bases numbered 11, after V lost 6 bases and J lost 4 bases. Here the CDR3 reads CASRAPGGDVYGYTF. The CDR3 coding sequence is TGTGCCAGTAGGGCCCCAGGGGGTGATGTCTATGGCTACACCTTC. Using reference TRBV19 and TRBJ1-2 for the parts outside the CDR3, the full variable domain is DGGITQSPKYLFRKEGQNVTLSCEQNLNHDAMYWYRQDPGQGLRLIYYSQIVNDFQKGDIAEGYSVSREKKESFPLTVTSAQKNPTAFYLCASRAPGGDVYGYTFGSGTRLTVV.

The rearrangement uses TRBV30 and TRBJ1-2; tentative D call: TRBD1 (5 bases). CDR3 length: 16 amino acids. V was trimmed by 4 bases and J by 4 bases, leaving 22 bases between them. Germline values: CDR1 GTSNPN, CDR2 SVGIG (reference sequence). CDR3 coding DNA: TGTGCCTGGATTCCCGGGGGGTTCCCCCCAACCTATGGCTACACCTTC. Protein product: CAWIPGGFPPTYGYTF.